The present T cell receptor beta chain was sequenced within a study of blood T cells in healthy people across ages. Then a second PCR, running roughly 6 to 12 cycles, was carried out with a sample-barcoded 5' primer and a J-beta primer mix. MiXCR, applied by TCRdb to the 5' RACE reads, yields one record per CDR3 protein. The table records about 540,000 distinct CDR3 sequences, nearly 25% of them present only once. These data were also filed under a second study, of T cells of mothers and their children. According to that study: RNA was extracted, and all of it went into cDNA synthesis at roughly 1.5 ug per 15 ul. The data showed no persistent microchimeric T cell clones.

The TCR comes from a boy between 5 and 17 years old in good health. The sample was blood.

CDR3 sequence reads: CASSFDLAEGTQYF. In DNA, the CDR3 is TGTGCCAGCAGCTTTGATCTAGCAGAAGGGACCCAGTACTTC. The chain couples TRBV7-2 to TRBJ2-1; weak D call: TRBD2 (5 bases). The J call may be mistaken, given a closer DNA end match to TRBJ2-5. This CDR3 is built from 14 residues. Germline-derived CDR1 and CDR2 are SGHTA and FQGNSA.